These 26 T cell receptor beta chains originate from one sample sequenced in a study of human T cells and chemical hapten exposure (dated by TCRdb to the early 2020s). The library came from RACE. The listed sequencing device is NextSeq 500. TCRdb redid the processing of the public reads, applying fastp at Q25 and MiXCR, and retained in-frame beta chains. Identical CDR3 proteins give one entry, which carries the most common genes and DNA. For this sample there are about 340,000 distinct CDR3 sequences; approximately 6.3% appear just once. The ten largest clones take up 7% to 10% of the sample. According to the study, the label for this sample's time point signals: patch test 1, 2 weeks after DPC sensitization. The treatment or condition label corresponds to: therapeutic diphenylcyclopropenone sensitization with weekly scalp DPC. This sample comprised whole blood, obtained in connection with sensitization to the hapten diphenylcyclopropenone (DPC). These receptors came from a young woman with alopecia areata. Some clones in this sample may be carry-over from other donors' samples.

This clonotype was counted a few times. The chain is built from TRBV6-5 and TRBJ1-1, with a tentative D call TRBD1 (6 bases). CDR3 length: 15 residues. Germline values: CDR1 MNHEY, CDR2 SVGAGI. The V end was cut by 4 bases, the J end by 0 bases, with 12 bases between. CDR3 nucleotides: TGTGCCAGCAGTTTAACCAACAGGGTGAACACTGAAGCTTTCTTT. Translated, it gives CASSLTNRVNTEAFF.

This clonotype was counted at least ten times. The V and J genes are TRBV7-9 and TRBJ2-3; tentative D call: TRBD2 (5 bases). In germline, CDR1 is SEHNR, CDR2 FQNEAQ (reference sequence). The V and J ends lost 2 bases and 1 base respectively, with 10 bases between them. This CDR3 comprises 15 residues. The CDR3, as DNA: TGTGCCAGCAGCTTATCGCGGGCCGGCACAGATACGCAGTATTTT. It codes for CASSLSRAGTDTQYF.

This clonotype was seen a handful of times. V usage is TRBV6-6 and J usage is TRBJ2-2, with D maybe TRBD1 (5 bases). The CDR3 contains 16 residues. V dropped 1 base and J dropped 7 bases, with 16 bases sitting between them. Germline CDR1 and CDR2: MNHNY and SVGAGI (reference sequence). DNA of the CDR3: TGTGCCAGCAGTTACTTGGGCAGGGAAGTTCACGGGGAGCTGTTTTTT. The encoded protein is CASSYLGREVHGELFF.

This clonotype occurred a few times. CDR3 sequence: CASSDLTTSGNTIYF. In nucleotides, the CDR3 is TGTGCCAGCAGTGATTTGACAACTTCTGGAAACACCATATATTTT. The chain couples TRBV6-2 or TRBV6-3 to TRBJ1-3, with unresolved D. Germline V lookup: CDR1 MNHEY, CDR2 SVGEGT. The V end lost 5 bases, the J end lost 1 base, and 12 bases lay between the germline ends. The CDR3 has 15 residues.

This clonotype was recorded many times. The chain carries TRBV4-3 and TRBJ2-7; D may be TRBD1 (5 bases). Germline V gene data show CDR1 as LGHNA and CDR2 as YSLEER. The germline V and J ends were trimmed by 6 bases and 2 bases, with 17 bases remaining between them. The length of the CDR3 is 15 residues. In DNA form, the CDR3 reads TGCGCCAGCAGGTATGGAGACAGCGAGGCCTACGAGCAGTACTTC. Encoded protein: CASRYGDSEAYEQYF.

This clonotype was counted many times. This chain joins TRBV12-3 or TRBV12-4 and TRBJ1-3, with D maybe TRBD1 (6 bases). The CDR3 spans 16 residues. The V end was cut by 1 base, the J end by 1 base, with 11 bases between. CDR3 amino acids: CASSLGGGASGNTIYF. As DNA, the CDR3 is TGTGCCAGCAGTTTAGGGGGGGGCGCATCTGGAAACACCATATATTTT.

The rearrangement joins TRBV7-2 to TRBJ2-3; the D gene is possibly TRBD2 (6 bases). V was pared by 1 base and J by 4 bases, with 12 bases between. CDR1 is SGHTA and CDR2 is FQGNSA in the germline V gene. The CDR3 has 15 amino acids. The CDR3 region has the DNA TGTGCCAGCAGCTTAGATTGCGGGGAGCCAGATACGCAGTATTTT. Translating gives CASSLDCGEPDTQYF.

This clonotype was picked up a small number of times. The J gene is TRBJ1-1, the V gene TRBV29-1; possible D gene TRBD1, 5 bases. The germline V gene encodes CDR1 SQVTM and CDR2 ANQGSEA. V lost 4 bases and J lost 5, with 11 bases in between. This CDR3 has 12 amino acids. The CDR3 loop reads CSVVQEDTEAFF. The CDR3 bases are TGCAGCGTTGTACAGGAAGATACTGAAGCTTTCTTT. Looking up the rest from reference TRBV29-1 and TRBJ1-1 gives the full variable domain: SAVISQKPSRDICQRGTSLTIQCQVDSQVTMMFWYRQQPGQSLTLIATANQGSEATYESGFVIDKFPISRPNLTFSTLTVSNMSPEDSSIYLCSVVQEDTEAFFGQGTRLTVV.

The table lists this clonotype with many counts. CDR3 region: CASSHTSFLTGTFNGANQPQHF. The CDR3 DNA is TGTGCCAGCAGCCATACATCCTTTTTGACCGGGACATTTAATGGGGCCAATCAGCCCCAGCATTTT. The chain recombines TRBV4-2 with TRBJ1-5, with D possibly being TRBD1 (6 bases). V was clipped by 3 bases and J by 3 bases, with 33 bases between them. Germline V gene data show CDR1 as LGHNA and CDR2 as YNFKEQ. The CDR3 contains 22 residues.

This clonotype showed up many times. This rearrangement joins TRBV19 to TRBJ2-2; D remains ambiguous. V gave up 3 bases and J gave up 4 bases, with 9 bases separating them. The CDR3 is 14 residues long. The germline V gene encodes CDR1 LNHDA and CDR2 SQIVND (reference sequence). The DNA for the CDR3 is TGTGCCAGTAGTATCGGGCACTTCACCGGGGAGCTGTTTTTT. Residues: CASSIGHFTGELFF.

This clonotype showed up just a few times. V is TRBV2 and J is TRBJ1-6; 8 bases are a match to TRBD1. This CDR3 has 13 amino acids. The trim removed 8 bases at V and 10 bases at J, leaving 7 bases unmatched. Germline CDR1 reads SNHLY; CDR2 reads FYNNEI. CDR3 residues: CASGGQGGSPLHF. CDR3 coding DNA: TGTGCCAGCGGAGGACAGGGCGGCTCACCCCTCCACTTT.

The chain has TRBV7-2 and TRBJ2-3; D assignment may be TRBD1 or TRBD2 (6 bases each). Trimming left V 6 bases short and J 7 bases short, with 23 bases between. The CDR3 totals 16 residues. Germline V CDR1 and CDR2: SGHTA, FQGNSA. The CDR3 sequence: CASSSNPGAVIHTQYF. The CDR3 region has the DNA TGTGCCAGCAGTTCCAATCCGGGGGCGGTAATTCATACGCAGTATTTT.

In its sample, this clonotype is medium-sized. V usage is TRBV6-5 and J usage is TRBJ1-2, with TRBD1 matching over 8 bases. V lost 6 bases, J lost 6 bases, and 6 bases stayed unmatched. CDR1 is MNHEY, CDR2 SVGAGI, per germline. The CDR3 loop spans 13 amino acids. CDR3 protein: CASSPGGVHGYTF. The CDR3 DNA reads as TGTGCCAGCAGCCCAGGGGGCGTTCATGGCTACACCTTC.

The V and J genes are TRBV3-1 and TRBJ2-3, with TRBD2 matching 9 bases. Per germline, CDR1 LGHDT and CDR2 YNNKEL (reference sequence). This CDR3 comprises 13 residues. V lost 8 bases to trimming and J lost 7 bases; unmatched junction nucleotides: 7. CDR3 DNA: TGTGCCAGCGGTGGCGGGGGGGTGTATACGCAGTATTTT. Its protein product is CASGGGGVYTQYF.

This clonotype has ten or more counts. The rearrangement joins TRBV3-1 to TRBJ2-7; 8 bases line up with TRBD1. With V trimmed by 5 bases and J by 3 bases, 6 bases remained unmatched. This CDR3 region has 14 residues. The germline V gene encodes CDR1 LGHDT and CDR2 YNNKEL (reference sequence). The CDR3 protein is CASSSGGALYEQYF. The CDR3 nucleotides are TGTGCCAGCAGCTCAGGGGGCGCCCTCTACGAGCAGTACTTC.

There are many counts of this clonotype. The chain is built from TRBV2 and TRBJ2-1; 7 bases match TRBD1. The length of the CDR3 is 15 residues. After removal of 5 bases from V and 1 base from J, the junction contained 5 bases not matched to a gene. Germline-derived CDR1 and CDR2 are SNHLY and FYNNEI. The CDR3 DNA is TGTGCCAGCAGTCGAGGGACAGCGTCCTACAATGAGCAGTTCTTC. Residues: CASSRGTASYNEQFF.

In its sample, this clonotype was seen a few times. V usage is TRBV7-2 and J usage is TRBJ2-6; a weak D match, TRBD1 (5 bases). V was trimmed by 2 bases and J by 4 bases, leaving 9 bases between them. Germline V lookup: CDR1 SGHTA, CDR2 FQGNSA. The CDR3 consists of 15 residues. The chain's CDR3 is CASSLPHRGANVLTF. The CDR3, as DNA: TGTGCCAGCAGCTTACCCCACAGGGGGGCCAACGTCCTGACTTTC.

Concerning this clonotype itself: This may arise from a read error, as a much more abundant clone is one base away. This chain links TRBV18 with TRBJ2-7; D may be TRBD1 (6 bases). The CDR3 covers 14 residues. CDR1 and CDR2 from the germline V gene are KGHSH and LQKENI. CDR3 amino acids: CASTPARGGLVQYF. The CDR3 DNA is TGTGCCAGCACACCCGCCAGGGGTGGACTGGTTCAGTACTTC.

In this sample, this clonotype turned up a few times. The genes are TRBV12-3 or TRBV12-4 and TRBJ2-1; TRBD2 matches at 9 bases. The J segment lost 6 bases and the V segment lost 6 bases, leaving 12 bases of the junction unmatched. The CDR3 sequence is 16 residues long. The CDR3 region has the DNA TGTGCCAGCAGGGGAGTCGGAGCGGGGGGTCGCAATGAGCAGTTCTTC. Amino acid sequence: CASRGVGAGGRNEQFF.

The CDR3 sequence is CSARWGSSYEQYF. DNA for the CDR3: TGCAGTGCTAGGTGGGGGAGCTCCTACGAGCAGTACTTC. The V call is TRBV20-1, the J call TRBJ2-7, with D perhaps assigned TRBD1 or TRBD2 (5 bases each). This CDR3 spans 13 amino acids. V dropped 3 bases and J dropped 0 bases, with 9 bases sitting between them. Germline-derived CDR1 and CDR2 are DFQATT and SNEGSKA (reference sequence).

The CDR3 DNA follows: TGCAGTGCTAGCAGTCAGGGCGCATATTTT. Protein sequence: CSASSQGAYF. V is TRBV20-1 and J is TRBJ2-3; TRBD1 might be the D (5 bases). The germline CDR1 and CDR2 sequences are DFQATT and SNEGSKA (reference sequence). Trimming stripped 3 bases from V and 15 bases from J, with 13 bases between. This CDR3 spans 10 amino acids.

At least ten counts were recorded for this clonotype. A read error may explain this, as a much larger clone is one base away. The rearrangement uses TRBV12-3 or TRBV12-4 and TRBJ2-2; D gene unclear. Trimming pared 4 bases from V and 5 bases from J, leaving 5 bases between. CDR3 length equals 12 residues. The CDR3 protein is CASSSRTGELFF. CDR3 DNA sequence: TGTGCCAGCAGTTCTAGGACCGGGGAGCTGTTTTTT.

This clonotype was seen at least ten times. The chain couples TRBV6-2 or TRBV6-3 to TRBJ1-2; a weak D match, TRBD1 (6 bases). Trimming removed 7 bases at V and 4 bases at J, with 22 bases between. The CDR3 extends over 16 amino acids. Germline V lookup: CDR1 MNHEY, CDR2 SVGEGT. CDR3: CASNSTGRIFRYGYTF. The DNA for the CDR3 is TGTGCCAGCAACTCCACAGGGAGGATTTTTCGCTATGGCTACACCTTC.

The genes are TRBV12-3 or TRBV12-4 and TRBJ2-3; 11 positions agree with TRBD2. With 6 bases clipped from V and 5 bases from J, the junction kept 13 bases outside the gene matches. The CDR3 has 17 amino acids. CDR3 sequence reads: CASRKIAGGPFEDTQYF. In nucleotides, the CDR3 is TGTGCCAGCAGGAAGATAGCGGGGGGGCCCTTTGAAGATACGCAGTATTTT.

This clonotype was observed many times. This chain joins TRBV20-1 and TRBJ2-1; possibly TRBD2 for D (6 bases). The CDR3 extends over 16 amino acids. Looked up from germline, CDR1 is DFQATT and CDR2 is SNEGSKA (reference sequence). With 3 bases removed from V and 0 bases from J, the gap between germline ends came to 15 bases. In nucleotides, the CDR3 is TGCAGTGCTAGTGGGGGGACGGGGAGCTCCTACAATGAGCAGTTCTTC. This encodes CSASGGTGSSYNEQFF.

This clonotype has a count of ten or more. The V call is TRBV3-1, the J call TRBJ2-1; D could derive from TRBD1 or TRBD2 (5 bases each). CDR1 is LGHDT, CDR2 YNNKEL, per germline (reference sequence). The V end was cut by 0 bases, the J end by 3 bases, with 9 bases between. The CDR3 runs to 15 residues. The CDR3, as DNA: TGTGCCAGCAGCCAAGATTCAGGGAGCTACAATGAGCAGTTCTTC. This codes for CASSQDSGSYNEQFF.